The clone carrying this T cell receptor beta chain was picked up one time. Its target is not known. These data are taken from a study of OX40 agonist ivuxolimab in advanced cancers. Study summary: With a range of roughly 20 to 90, age averaged approximately 60 years, and about 80% were male.

Any history of autoimmune disease or systemic immunosuppression disqualified patients. Researchers took blood at baseline, on cycle 4 day 1, and on cycle 7 day 1. Some clones are missing from TCRdb's copy, which holds only in-frame ones; the method was immunoSEQ multiplex PCR. The sample records approximately 47,000 clones, 80% to 90% being singletons. Germline trimming cut 3 bases from V and 3 bases from J; bases unmatched to any gene: 5. Germline assignment: CDR1 SGHVS and CDR2 FNYEAQ. The CDR3 covers 14 residues. Notes on the study in general: The study did not work out the antigen specificity of the expanded peripheral T cells.

The source is an adult with an advanced solid tumor such as melanoma, head and neck, liver or kidney cancer. This sequence joins TRBV7-6 and TRBJ2-7; 7 bases align to TRBD2. The sequencing used CD4+ or CD8+ T cells sorted from blood, collected in a trial of the OX40 agonist ivuxolimab. CDR3 residues: CASSFRVAGYEQYF. CDR3 coding DNA: TGTGCCAGCAGCTTTCGGGTAGCGGGCTACGAGCAGTACTTC.